Here is one T cell receptor (beta chain) with its context. The sample comes from a study of blood T cell repertoires in COVID-19. Study at large: From T cells, B-cell-depleted T cells, or PBMCs came the material, which was cDNA or gDNA.

As processed by the authors: The authors estimated nucleated cell counts from reference gene primer amplification. The method was immunoSEQ multiplex PCR; TCRdb's version includes in-frame clones alone and lacks a portion of them. V and J calls plus clone size are reproduced from that table; the DNA served to infer D and trimming. This sample carries about 250,000 clones, roughly 84% of them seen once, and the ten largest clones take over 1.5%. CDR3 size: 15 residues. Looked up from germline, CDR1 is PRHDT and CDR2 is FYEKMQ (reference sequence). V was clipped by 5 bases and J by 1 base, with 11 bases between them.

The material sequenced was peripheral blood. The clonotype originates from a woman aged 40 to 55 who had recovered from COVID-19. The gene calls are TRBV13 and TRBJ2-2; TRBD2 is a possible D gene (5 bases). The CDR3 region has the DNA TGTGCCAGCAGCGATAGCCGGGAGAACACCGGGGAGCTGTTTTTT. Protein: CASSDSRENTGELFF.